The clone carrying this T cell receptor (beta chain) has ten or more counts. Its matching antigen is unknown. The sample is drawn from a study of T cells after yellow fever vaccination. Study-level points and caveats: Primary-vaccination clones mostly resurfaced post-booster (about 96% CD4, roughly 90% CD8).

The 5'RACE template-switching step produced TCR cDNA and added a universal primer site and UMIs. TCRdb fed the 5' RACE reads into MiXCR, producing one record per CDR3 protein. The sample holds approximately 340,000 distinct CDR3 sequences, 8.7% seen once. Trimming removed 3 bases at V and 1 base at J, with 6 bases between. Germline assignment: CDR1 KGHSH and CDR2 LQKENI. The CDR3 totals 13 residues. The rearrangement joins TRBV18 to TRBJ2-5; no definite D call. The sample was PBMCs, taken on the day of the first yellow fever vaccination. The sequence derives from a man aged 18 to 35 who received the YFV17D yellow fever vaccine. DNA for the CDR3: TGTGCCAGCTCACCGGGCATCCAAGAGACCCAGTACTTC. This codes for CASSPGIQETQYF.